The clone carrying this T cell receptor (beta chain) was recorded only once. Its antigen is as yet unknown. The sample comes from a study of blood T cells in healthy people across ages. Study-level points and caveats: As age increased, TCR beta diversity per million T cells fell in a roughly linear fashion.

Roughly 9.8 milliliters of peripheral blood were drawn from each donor. A minimum of 6 micrograms of total RNA was extracted per sample. The V gene lost 1 base and the J gene lost 2 bases, with 9 bases spanning the gap. The CDR3 totals 15 residues. CDR1 and CDR2 (germline): SEHNR, FQNEAQ (reference sequence). Primed by a sample-barcoded 5' primer and a J-beta primer mix, a second PCR proceeded for about 7 to 11 cycles. TCRdb re-analysed the 5' RACE reads in MiXCR, keeping a single row per CDR3 protein. The profile shows 700,000 to 900,000 distinct CDR3 sequences, 40% to 65% of them singletons. Sequenced: blood. The TCR originated in a man older than 75 in good health. This chain connects TRBV7-9 to TRBJ2-1, with D perhaps matching TRBD1 or TRBD2 (5 bases each). The CDR3 is CASSLGDGPYNEQFF. CDR3 DNA sequence: TGTGCCAGCAGCTTAGGGGACGGACCCTACAATGAGCAGTTCTTC. Filled out from reference TRBV7-9 and TRBJ2-1, the complete variable domain reads DTGVSQNPRHKITKRGQNVTFRCDPISEHNRLYWYRQTLGQGPEFLTYFQNEAQLEKSRLLSDRFSAERPKGSFSTLEIQRTEQGDSAMYLCASSLGDGPYNEQFFGPGTRLTVL.